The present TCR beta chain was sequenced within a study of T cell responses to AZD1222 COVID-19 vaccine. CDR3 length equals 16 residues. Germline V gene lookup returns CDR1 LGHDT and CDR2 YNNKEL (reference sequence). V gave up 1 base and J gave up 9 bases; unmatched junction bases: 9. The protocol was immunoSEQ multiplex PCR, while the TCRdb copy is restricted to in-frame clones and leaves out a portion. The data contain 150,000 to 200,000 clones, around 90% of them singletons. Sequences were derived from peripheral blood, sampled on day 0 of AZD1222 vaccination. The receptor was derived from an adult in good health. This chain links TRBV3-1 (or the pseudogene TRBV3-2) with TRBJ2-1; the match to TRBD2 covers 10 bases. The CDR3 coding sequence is TGTGCCAGCAGCCAAGTCGCTAGCGGGAGTACAGGTGAGCAGTTCTTC. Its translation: CASSQVASGSTGEQFF.